Presented here are 5 T cell receptor beta chains from one specimen sequenced in a study of post-analysis software for immune sequencing data. Whole-study results and caveats: Patients showed TRBV5-6, TRBV5-1 and TRBV20-1 among roughly 5 TRBV segments more frequent than in controls.

These receptors' targets are unknown. Presence of unique molecular identifiers characterized the TCR beta cDNA libraries. TCRdb used MiXCR to reprocess the PCR reads, holding one entry per CDR3 protein. The repertoire consists of hundreds of thousands of distinct CDR3 sequences, with approximately 59% occurring once and the leading ten covering 11%. Material for sequencing was blood. The receptors stem from a girl aged 2 to 9 with multiple sclerosis.

The rearrangement joins TRBV30 to TRBJ1-2, with D tentatively TRBD1 (5 bases). From germline, CDR1 is GTSNPN and CDR2 SVGIG (reference sequence). V shed 0 bases and J shed 7 bases, with 9 bases lying between them. The CDR3 length is 12 residues. The CDR3 bases are TGTGCCTGGAGTGTACAAGGGGCTGGCTACACCTTC. It specifies CAWSVQGAGYTF.

The CDR3 nucleotides read TGTGCCAGCAGTCCCGGGACAGGGGCCGTTGCTTACAATGAGCAGTTCTTC. Translating gives CASSPGTGAVAYNEQFF. The V call is TRBV12-3 or TRBV12-4, the J call TRBJ2-1; TRBD1 aligns across 10 bases. V shed 5 bases, J shed 4 bases, and the junction held 11 bases outside the gene matches. CDR3 size: 17 residues.

This clonotype was seen more than once but under ten times. The chain employs TRBV6-4 and TRBJ1-2, with 7 bases that match TRBD1. Losses at the gene ends were 0 bases for V and 2 bases for J; bases not matched to a gene: 0. Germline CDR1 is MRHNA and CDR2 is SNTAGT. CDR3 length: 14 residues. CDR3 sequence reads: CASSDSGQNYGYTF. The CDR3 bases are TGTGCCAGCAGTGACTCGGGACAGAACTATGGCTACACCTTC.

The chain joins TRBV12-3 or TRBV12-4 to TRBJ1-1; 8 nucleotides line up with TRBD1. Trimming took 8 bases from V and 9 from J; bases not matched to a gene: 14. This CDR3 contains 14 residues. CDR3 loop: CASDSLAGTGKAFF. Here the CDR3 DNA reads TGTGCCAGCGATTCCCTCGCTGGGACAGGAAAAGCTTTCTTT.

The rearrangement uses TRBV5-1 and TRBJ2-2, with no clear D. V lost 0 bases, J lost 10 bases, and 4 bases lay in between. There are 11 residues in the CDR3. The germline V gene encodes CDR1 SGHRS and CDR2 YFSETQ. The CDR3 reads CASSLDAELFF. The DNA of the CDR3 is TGCGCCAGCAGCTTGGATGCGGAGCTGTTTTTT.